The 21 T cell receptor beta chains below all came from one sample that was sequenced in a study of cytomegalovirus exposure and HLA in healthy donors. A multiplex PCR was run with 60 Vbeta primers and 13 Jbeta primers. Some clones are missing from TCRdb's copy, which holds only in-frame ones; the method was immunoSEQ multiplex PCR. The sample comprises 140,000 to 150,000 clones, over 60% of which are singletons, and approximately 2% rests with the top ten. The sample consisted of PBMCs. Source of these receptors: a man in his forties in good health and CMV-seronegative.

V and J are TRBV6-5 and TRBJ2-7; D is unclear. This CDR3 spans 14 amino acids. Germline values: CDR1 MNHEY, CDR2 SVGAGI. Deletions cut 2 bases from V and 1 base from J, with 9 bases between. The CDR3, as DNA: TGTGCCAGCAGTTACATCCCAGGTTCCTACGAGCAGTACTTC. It translates to CASSYIPGSYEQYF.

V and J are TRBV7-9 and TRBJ2-7; D call uncertain. Germline assignment: CDR1 SEHNR and CDR2 FQNEAQ (reference sequence). V was pared by 5 bases and J by 2 bases, with 13 bases between. There are 14 residues in the CDR3. CDR3 nucleotide sequence: TGTGCCAGCAGCGCCTCCGGTCGCGCCTACGAGCAGTACTTC. Residues: CASSASGRAYEQYF.

This clone came up a few times. This chain joins TRBV5-1 and TRBJ2-5; 10 bases line up with TRBD1. Germline V CDR1 and CDR2: SGHRS, YFSETQ. The V and J ends lost 5 bases and 5 bases, in that order; junction bases with no gene match: 9. The CDR3 loop spans 15 amino acids. The CDR3 nucleotides read TGCGCCAGCAGTCTTTCGACAGGGGGCGGTGAGACCCAGTACTTC. Translation: CASSLSTGGGETQYF. The variable domain in full, completed from reference TRBV5-1 and TRBJ2-5, reads KAGVTQTPRYLIKTRGQQVTLSCSPISGHRSVSWYQQTPGQGLQFLFEYFSETQRNKGNFPGRFSGRQFSNSRSEMNVSTLELGDSALYLCASSLSTGGGETQYFGPGTRLLVL.

The rearrangement joins TRBV6-5 to TRBJ1-2; TRBD1 matches at 12 bases. The CDR3 contains 13 residues. V dropped 4 bases and J dropped 8; count of bases not matched to a gene: 2. Germline CDR1 is MNHEY and CDR2 is SVGAGI. CDR3 in amino acids: CASSSGTGGGYTF. In nucleotides, the CDR3 is TGTGCCAGCAGTTCCGGGACAGGGGGCGGCTACACCTTC.

The sample holds one count of this clone. The chain links TRBV5-6 to TRBJ2-7, with 8 bases identical to TRBD1. Per germline, CDR1 SGHDT and CDR2 YYEEEE. There are 14 residues in the CDR3. V gave up 2 bases and J gave up 4 bases; unmatched junction bases: 5. The DNA of the CDR3 is TGTGCCAGCAGCTTTGGGACAGGCATATACGAGCAGTACTTC. It yields the protein CASSFGTGIYEQYF. The full variable domain, with the rest looked up from reference TRBV5-6 and TRBJ2-7, is DAGVTQSPTHLIKTRGQQVTLRCSPKSGHDTVSWYQQALGQGPQFIFQYYEEEERQRGNFPDRFSGHQFPNYSSELNVNALLLGDSALYLCASSFGTGIYEQYFGPGTRLTVT.

The chain combines TRBV13 with TRBJ1-1; no definite D call. This CDR3 is built from 16 residues. The V and J ends lost 4 bases and 1 base respectively, with 16 bases between them. Germline assignment: CDR1 PRHDT and CDR2 FYEKMQ (reference sequence). The CDR3 sequence: CASSSKNQHENTEAFF. As DNA, the CDR3 is TGTGCCAGCAGCTCCAAAAACCAACACGAGAACACTGAAGCTTTCTTT.

This clone was recorded a few times. V gene TRBV18 combines with J gene TRBJ1-1; D not resolved. CDR1 and CDR2 from the germline V gene are KGHSH and LQKENI. CDR3 length: 15 residues. V gave up 6 bases and J gave up 8 bases, with 22 bases separating them. This CDR3 reads CASSLGLGTKTEAFF. The DNA of the CDR3 is TGTGCCAGCTCCCTTGGTTTGGGCACCAAAACGGAAGCTTTCTTT.

The chain employs TRBV10-3 and TRBJ2-2; 8 bases align to TRBD1. With 6 bases clipped from V and 4 bases from J, the junction kept 4 bases outside the gene matches. CDR3 length: 14 amino acids. The germline gives CDR1 ENHRY, CDR2 SYGVKD. The CDR3 loop reads CAIRTGTGTGELFF. The CDR3 DNA follows: TGTGCCATCAGGACCGGGACAGGCACCGGGGAGCTGTTTTTT.

On this clone itself: Germline and junction disagree at one end, which may indicate a read error. The V and J genes are TRBV7-2 and TRBJ1-2; 7 bases line up with TRBD1. The germline CDR1 and CDR2 sequences are SGHTA and FQGNSA. CDR3 length equals 16 residues. This CDR3 reads CASSLVVPGGDYSYTF. CDR3 sequence (DNA): TGTGCCAGCAGCTTAGTAGTCCCAGGGGGTGACTATAGCTACACCTTC.

The V and J genes are TRBV6-5 and TRBJ1-1; tentative D call: TRBD1 (6 bases). Germline V CDR1 and CDR2: MNHEY, SVGAGI. The CDR3 sequence is 14 residues long. Trimming pared 6 bases from V and 6 bases from J, leaving 17 bases between. The CDR3 DNA follows: TGTGCCAGCAGCCTAGGGGGAGGGGCCGCTGAAGCTTTCTTT. Protein sequence: CASSLGGGAAEAFF.

The rearrangement links TRBV19 to TRBJ1-1; possible D gene TRBD1, 5 bases. V dropped 2 bases and J dropped 1 base, with 8 bases sitting between them. There are 14 residues in the CDR3. Looked up from germline, CDR1 is LNHDA and CDR2 is SQIVND (reference sequence). The DNA for the CDR3 is TGTGCCAGTAGTATAAGGGGCCCGAACACTGAAGCTTTCTTT. This translates into CASSIRGPNTEAFF.

The V call is TRBV5-1, the J call TRBJ1-2; the match to TRBD1 covers 10 bases. CDR3 size: 15 residues. V lost 4 bases to trimming and J lost 4 bases; unmatched junction nucleotides: 7. CDR1 is SGHRS and CDR2 is YFSETQ in the germline V gene. In DNA, the CDR3 is TGCGCCAGCAGCCCGAGACAGGGGGCGAGCTATGGCTACACCTTC. Its translation is CASSPRQGASYGYTF. The variable domain in full, with the rest retrieved from reference TRBV5-1 and TRBJ1-2, is KAGVTQTPRYLIKTRGQQVTLSCSPISGHRSVSWYQQTPGQGLQFLFEYFSETQRNKGNFPGRFSGRQFSNSRSEMNVSTLELGDSALYLCASSPRQGASYGYTFGSGTRLTVV.

This clone was seen once. The rearrangement links TRBV7-7 to TRBJ2-5; D might be TRBD2 (7 bases). CDR3 length: 15 residues. Germline-derived CDR1 and CDR2 are SSHAT and FNYEAQ (reference sequence). V shed 5 bases and J shed 2 bases, with 15 bases lying between them. The CDR3 DNA sequence: TGTGCCAGCAGCAGGGGGGGGCCTTCTCAAGAGACCCAGTACTTC. Its translation: CASSRGGPSQETQYF. Together with reference TRBV7-7 and TRBJ2-5, the CDR3 gives the full variable domain: GAGVSQSPRYKVTKRGQDVTLRCDPISSHATLYWYQQALGQGPEFLTYFNYEAQPDKSGLPSDRFSAERPEGSISTLTIQRTEQRDSAMYRCASSRGGPSQETQYFGPGTRLLVL.

The chain employs TRBV7-9 and TRBJ1-2; the D gene is possibly TRBD1 (6 bases). Trimming took 5 bases from V and 4 from J, leaving 11 bases between them. This CDR3 comprises 13 residues. In germline, CDR1 is SEHNR, CDR2 FQNEAQ (reference sequence). CDR3 in DNA: TGTGCCAGCAGCCCGACAGGCCCCTATGGCTACACCTTC. It translates to CASSPTGPYGYTF.

The chain couples TRBV7-2 to TRBJ2-3; 8 positions agree with TRBD2. CDR1 SGHTA and CDR2 FQGNSA come from the germline V gene. Trimming removed 8 bases from V and 2 bases from J; junction bases left unmatched: 12. The CDR3 length is 16 residues. Here the CDR3 DNA reads TGTGCCAGCCGGCTTGGCGGGAGGATCCCCACAGATACGCAGTATTTT. This encodes CASRLGGRIPTDTQYF.

The chain uses TRBV20-1 and TRBJ2-7, with 7 bases identical to TRBD1. CDR1 is DFQATT, CDR2 SNEGSKA, per germline (reference sequence). With V trimmed by 6 bases and J by 11 bases, 10 bases remained unmatched. This CDR3 is 11 amino acids long. CDR3 DNA sequence: TGCAGTGCCCGCCCCCTCGGACAGGAGTACTTC. Translation: CSARPLGQEYF.

The chain joins TRBV5-3 to TRBJ2-2; 7 nucleotides line up with TRBD2. TRBV5-3 is given ORF status, its function remaining uncertain. The CDR3 runs to 15 residues. The ends lost 3 bases at V and 6 bases at J; junction bases unmatched: 8. The CDR3 spells CARSYGLGPPGELFF. The CDR3 nucleotides read TGTGCCAGAAGCTACGGACTAGGACCGCCCGGGGAGCTGTTTTTT.

The CDR3 sequence: CASSSGSSYEQYF. For the CDR3, the DNA is TGTGCCAGCAGCTCAGGCAGTTCCTACGAGCAGTACTTC. The J gene is TRBJ2-7, the V gene TRBV7-8; D call uncertain. Germline CDR1 SGHVS, CDR2 FQNEAQ. The length of the CDR3 is 13 residues. The V and J ends lost 4 bases and 1 base respectively, with 8 bases between them.

This clone was seen only a few times. The CDR3 reads CASSLTGLTGELFF. The CDR3 nucleotides read TGCGCCAGCAGCTTGACAGGGTTGACCGGGGAGCTGTTTTTT. The chain employs TRBV5-1 and TRBJ2-2; tentative D call: TRBD1 (6 bases). Trimming left V 1 base short and J 5 bases short, with 9 bases between. The CDR3 is 14 amino acids. The germline V gene has CDR1 SGHRS and CDR2 YFSETQ.

The table lists this clone with a count of one. The rearrangement uses TRBV27 and TRBJ1-2; a possible D gene is TRBD1 (5 bases). This CDR3 has 14 amino acids. Per germline, CDR1 MNHEY and CDR2 SMNVEV (reference sequence). V lost 6 bases and J lost 1, with 12 bases in between. The CDR3 spells CASRRGRSNYGYTF. CDR3 bases: TGTGCCAGCAGGCGGGGCAGGAGTAACTATGGCTACACCTTC.

The chain joins TRBV4-1 to TRBJ2-1; 10 positions match TRBD2. CDR1 and CDR2 from the germline V gene are MGHRA and YSYEKL. The CDR3 loop spans 16 amino acids. The ends lost 1 base at V and 8 bases at J; junction bases unmatched: 8. As DNA, the CDR3 is TGCGCCAGCAGCCAAGGCGGACTAGCGGAGGGGGATGAGCAGTTCTTC. Protein product: CASSQGGLAEGDEQFF.